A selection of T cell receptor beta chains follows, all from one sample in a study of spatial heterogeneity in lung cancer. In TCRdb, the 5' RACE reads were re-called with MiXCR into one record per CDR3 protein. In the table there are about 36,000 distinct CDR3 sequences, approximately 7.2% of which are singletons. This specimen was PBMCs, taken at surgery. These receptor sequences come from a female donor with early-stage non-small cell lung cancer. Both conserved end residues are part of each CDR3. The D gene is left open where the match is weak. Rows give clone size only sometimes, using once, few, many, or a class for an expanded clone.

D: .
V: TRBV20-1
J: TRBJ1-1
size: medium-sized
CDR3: CSARGVRVTEAFF
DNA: TGCAGTGCTAGAGGGGTGAGGGTAACTGAAGCTTTCTTT

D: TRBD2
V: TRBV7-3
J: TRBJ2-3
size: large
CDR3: CASSSGLATDTQYF
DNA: TGTGCCAGCAGCTCCGGACTAGCTACAGATACGCAGTATTTT

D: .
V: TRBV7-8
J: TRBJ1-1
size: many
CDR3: CASSPTVAMNTEAFF
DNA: TGTGCCAGCAGCCCGACTGTGGCCATGAACACTGAAGCTTTCTTT

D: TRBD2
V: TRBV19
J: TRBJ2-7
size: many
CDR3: CASRPGLAGTYEQYF
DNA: TGTGCCAGTAGGCCGGGACTAGCGGGAACCTACGAGCAGTACTTC

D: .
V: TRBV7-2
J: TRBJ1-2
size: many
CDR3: CASSLVGGIGYTF
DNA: TGTGCCAGCAGCTTAGTAGGAGGGATCGGCTACACCTTC

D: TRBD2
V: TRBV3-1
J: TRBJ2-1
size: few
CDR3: CASSPGTSGGRNNEQFF
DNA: TGTGCCAGCAGTCCCGGGACTAGCGGGGGTCGAAACAATGAGCAGTTCTTC

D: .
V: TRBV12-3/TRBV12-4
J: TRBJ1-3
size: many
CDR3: CASSLNGNTIYF
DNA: TGTGCCAGCAGTTTGAACGGAAACACCATATATTTT

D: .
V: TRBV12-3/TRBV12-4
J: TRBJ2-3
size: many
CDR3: CASSLGTSTDTQYF
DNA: TGTGCCAGCAGTCTCGGGACTAGCACAGATACGCAGTATTTT

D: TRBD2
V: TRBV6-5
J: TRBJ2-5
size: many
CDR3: CASSYSPTSEQETQYF
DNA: TGTGCCAGCAGTTACTCGCCCACTAGCGAGCAAGAGACCCAGTACTTC

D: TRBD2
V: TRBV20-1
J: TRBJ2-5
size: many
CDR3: CSARPTPGLAGGRRETQYF
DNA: TGCAGTGCTAGACCAACACCGGGACTAGCGGGGGGCCGCAGGGAGACCCAGTACTTC

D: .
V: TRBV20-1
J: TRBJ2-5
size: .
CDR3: CSARDPRGQETQYF
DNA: TGCAGTGCTAGAGATCCCCGGGGACAAGAGACCCAGTACTTC

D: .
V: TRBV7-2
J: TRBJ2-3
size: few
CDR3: CASSLVLRLARGTDTQYF
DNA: TGTGCCAGCAGCTTAGTCCTGCGTTTAGCCAGGGGTACCGATACGCAGTATTTT

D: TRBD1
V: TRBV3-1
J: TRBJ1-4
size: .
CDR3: CASSQSTGVEKLFF
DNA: TGTGCCAGCAGCCAGTCGACAGGGGTGGAAAAACTGTTTTTT

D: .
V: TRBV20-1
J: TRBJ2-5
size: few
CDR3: CSARDLPLTAQETQYF
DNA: TGCAGTGCTAGAGATCTCCCATTAACTGCCCAAGAGACCCAGTACTTC

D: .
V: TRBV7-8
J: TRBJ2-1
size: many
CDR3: CASSPQGRAYNEQFF
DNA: TGTGCCAGCAGCCCCCAGGGGAGAGCCTACAATGAGCAGTTCTTC

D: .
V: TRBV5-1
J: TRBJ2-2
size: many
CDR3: CASSFQGTGELFF
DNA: TGCGCCAGCAGCTTTCAGGGGACCGGGGAGCTGTTTTTT

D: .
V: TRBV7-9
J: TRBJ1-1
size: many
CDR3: CASSSGGSDTEAFF
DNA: TGTGCCAGCAGTTCCGGGGGATCGGACACTGAAGCTTTCTTT

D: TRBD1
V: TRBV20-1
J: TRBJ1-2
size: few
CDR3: CSATGQGVYGYTF
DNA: TGCAGTGCCACGGGACAGGGAGTCTATGGCTACACCTTC

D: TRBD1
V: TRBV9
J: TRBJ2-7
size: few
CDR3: CASSVGGQGDFEQYF
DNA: TGTGCCAGCAGCGTAGGGGGACAGGGGGACTTCGAGCAGTACTTC

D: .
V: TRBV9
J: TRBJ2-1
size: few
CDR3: CASSVTTHPFTYNEQFF
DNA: TGTGCCAGCAGCGTGACCACCCATCCCTTCACCTACAATGAGCAGTTCTTC

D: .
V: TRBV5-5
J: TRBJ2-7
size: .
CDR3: CASSLDGEQYF
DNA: TGTGCCAGCAGCTTGGACGGGGAGCAGTACTTC

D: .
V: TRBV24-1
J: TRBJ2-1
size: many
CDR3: CATSDDQGDEQFF
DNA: TGTGCCACCAGTGATGACCAGGGTGATGAGCAGTTCTTC

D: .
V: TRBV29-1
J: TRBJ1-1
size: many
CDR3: CSVELNTEAFF
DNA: TGCAGCGTTGAGTTGAACACTGAAGCTTTCTTT

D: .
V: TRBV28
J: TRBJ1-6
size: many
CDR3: CASSLWTYSPLHF
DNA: TGTGCCAGCAGTTTATGGACCTATTCACCCCTCCACTTT

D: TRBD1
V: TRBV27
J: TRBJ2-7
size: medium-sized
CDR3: CASKPTGVYEQYF
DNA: TGTGCCAGCAAGCCGACAGGGGTCTACGAGCAGTACTTC

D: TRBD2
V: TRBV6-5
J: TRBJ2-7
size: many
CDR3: CASSSTSGAYEQYF
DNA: TGTGCCAGCAGTTCGACTAGCGGGGCCTACGAGCAGTACTTC

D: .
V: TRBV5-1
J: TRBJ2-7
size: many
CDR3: CASSDGSSYEQYF
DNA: TGCGCCAGCAGTGACGGGAGCTCCTACGAGCAGTACTTC

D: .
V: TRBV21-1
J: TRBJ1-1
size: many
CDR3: CASSKKEGGGTEAFF
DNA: TGTGCCAGCAGCAAGAAGGAGGGAGGAGGCACTGAAGCTTTCTTT

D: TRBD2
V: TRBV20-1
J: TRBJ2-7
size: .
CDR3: CSARDIGSGGADAEQYF
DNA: TGCAGTGCTAGAGATATTGGGAGCGGGGGGGCCGATGCCGAGCAGTACTTC

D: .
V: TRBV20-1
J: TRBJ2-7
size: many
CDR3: CSASFGTFSYEQYF
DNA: TGCAGTGCTAGTTTCGGTACCTTCTCCTACGAGCAGTACTTC

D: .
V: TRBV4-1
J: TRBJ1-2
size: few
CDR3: CASSQGTQGLYGYTF
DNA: TGCGCCAGCAGCCAAGGAACTCAGGGACTATATGGCTACACCTTC

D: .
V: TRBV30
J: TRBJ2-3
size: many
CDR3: CAWSLVSGTQYF
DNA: TGTGCCTGGAGTCTGGTCTCCGGGACGCAGTATTTT

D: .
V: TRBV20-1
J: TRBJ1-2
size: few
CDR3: CSVSDYGYTF
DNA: TGCAGTGTGTCGGACTATGGCTACACCTTC

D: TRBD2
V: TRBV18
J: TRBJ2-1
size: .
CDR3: CASSSGTSSYNEQFF
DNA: TGTGCCAGCTCCTCCGGGACTAGTTCCTACAATGAGCAGTTCTTC

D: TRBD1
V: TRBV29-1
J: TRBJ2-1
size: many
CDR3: CSVDRDSYNEQFF
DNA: TGCAGCGTTGACCGGGACAGTTACAATGAGCAGTTCTTC

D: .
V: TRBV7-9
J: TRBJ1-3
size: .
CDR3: CASSLAPPGLGNTIYF
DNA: TGTGCCAGCAGCTTAGCCCCTCCCGGTCTTGGAAACACCATATATTTT

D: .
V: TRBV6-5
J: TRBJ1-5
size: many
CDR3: CASSYDQQVQPQHF
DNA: TGTGCCAGCAGTTACGATCAGCAAGTACAGCCCCAGCATTTT

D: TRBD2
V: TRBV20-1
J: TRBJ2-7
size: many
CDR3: CSAKRGSYEQYF
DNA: TGCAGTGCTAAGCGGGGGTCCTACGAGCAGTACTTC

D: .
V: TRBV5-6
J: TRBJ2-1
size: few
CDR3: CASSLWAGEEQFF
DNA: TGTGCCAGCAGCTTGTGGGCTGGGGAAGAGCAGTTCTTC

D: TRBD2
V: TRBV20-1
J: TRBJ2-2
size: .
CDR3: CSAGRLAGVAGELFF
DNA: TGCAGTGCCGGACGACTAGCGGGAGTCGCCGGGGAGCTGTTTTTT

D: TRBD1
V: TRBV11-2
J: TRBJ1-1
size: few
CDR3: CASIPGTANTEAFF
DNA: TGTGCCAGCATCCCTGGGACAGCCAACACTGAAGCTTTCTTT

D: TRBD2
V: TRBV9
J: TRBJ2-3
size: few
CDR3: CASSTHRLAGGRADTQYF
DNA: TGTGCCAGCTCCACTCACCGACTAGCGGGAGGGCGGGCAGATACGCAGTATTTT

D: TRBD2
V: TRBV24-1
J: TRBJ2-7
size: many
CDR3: CATSPSEREGDEQYF
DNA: TGTGCCACCAGCCCCTCGGAACGGGAGGGCGACGAGCAGTACTTC

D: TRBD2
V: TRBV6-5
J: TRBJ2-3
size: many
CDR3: CASSALAGGVTDTQYF
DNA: TGTGCCAGCAGTGCCCTAGCGGGGGGCGTCACAGATACGCAGTATTTT